This T cell receptor (beta chain) was observed in a study of blood T cell repertoires in COVID-19. V was pared by 2 bases and J by 8 bases, with 18 bases between. The CDR3 consists of 16 residues. The germline V gene has CDR1 SGHVS and CDR2 FNYEAQ. In this sample, this clone turned up a few times. Some clones are missing from TCRdb's copy, which holds only in-frame ones; the method was immunoSEQ multiplex PCR. Here the sample spans 140,000 to 150,000 clones, 80% to 90% being singletons. The receptor was isolated from a woman aged 45-60 years with acute or convalescent COVID-19. The material sequenced was peripheral blood. The rearrangement uses TRBV7-6 and TRBJ1-4; D perhaps matches TRBD1 (5 bases). CDR3 protein: CASSLSGYRRGEKLFF. CDR3 DNA: TGTGCCAGCAGCTTAAGTGGTTACAGGCGGGGCGAAAAACTGTTTTTT.